The clone carrying this TCR beta chain was observed at least ten times. Its antigen is currently unknown. The sample originates from a study of early T cells in non-severe SARS-CoV-2 infection. Study-wide results and caveats: VDJdb-based annotation leaned toward anti-spike CD8 responses and missed private and CD4 specificities.

TCRdb independently ran MiXCR on the 5' RACE reads; one entry per CDR3 protein. The table lists about 76,000 distinct CDR3 sequences, about 11% of them singletons, with approximately 4.8% in the top ten. This CDR3 contains 13 residues. V dropped 0 bases and J dropped 7 bases, with 4 bases sitting between them. Germline CDR1 reads MNHEY; CDR2 reads SVGAGI. The TCR was taken from an adult who was a healthcare worker with PCR-confirmed SARS-CoV-2 infection or an uninfected control (not recorded which). The sequenced material came from whole blood. V and J are TRBV6-5 and TRBJ1-6; no firm D call. The CDR3 DNA is TGTGCCAGCAGTTACTCGAGCAATTCACCCCTCCACTTT. The encoded protein is CASSYSSNSPLHF.